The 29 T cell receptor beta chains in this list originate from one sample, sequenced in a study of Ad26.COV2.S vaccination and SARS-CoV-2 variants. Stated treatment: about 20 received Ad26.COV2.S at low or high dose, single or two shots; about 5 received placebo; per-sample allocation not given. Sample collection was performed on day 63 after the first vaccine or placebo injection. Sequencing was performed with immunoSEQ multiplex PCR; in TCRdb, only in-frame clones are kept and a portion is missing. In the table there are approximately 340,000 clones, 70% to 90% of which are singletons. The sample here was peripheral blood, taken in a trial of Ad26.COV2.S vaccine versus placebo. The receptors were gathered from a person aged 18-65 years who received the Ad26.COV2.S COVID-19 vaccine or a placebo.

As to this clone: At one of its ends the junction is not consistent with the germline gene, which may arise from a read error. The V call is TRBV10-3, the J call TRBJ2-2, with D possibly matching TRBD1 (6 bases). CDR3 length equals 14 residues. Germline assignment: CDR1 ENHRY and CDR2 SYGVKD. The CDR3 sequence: CAIGDRKNTGELFF. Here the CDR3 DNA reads TGTGCCATCGGTGACAGGAAAAACACCGGGGAGCTGTTTTTT.

This CDR3 is CASNTGGQKNIQYF. The CDR3 DNA follows: TGTGCCAGCAATACAGGAGGGCAGAAAAACATTCAGTACTTC. The chain employs TRBV2 and TRBJ2-4, with D possibly TRBD2 on 6 matching bases. Deletions cut 7 bases from V and 4 bases from J, with 14 bases between. The CDR3 contains 14 residues. CDR1 SNHLY and CDR2 FYNNEI come from the germline V gene.

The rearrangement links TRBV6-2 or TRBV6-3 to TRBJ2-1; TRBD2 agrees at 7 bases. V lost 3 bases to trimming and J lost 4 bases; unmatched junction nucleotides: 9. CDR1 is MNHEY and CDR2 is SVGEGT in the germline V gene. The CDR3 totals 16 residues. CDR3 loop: CASSYMYLAAYNEQFF. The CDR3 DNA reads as TGTGCCAGCAGTTATATGTATCTAGCGGCATACAATGAGCAGTTCTTC.

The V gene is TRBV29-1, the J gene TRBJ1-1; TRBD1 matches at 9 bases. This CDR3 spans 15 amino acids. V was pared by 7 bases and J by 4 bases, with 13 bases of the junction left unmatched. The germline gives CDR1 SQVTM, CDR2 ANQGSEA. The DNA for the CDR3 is TGCAGCGCCTCAGGGGGGCCGACAGGGGGCACTGAAGCTTTCTTT. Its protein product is CSASGGPTGGTEAFF.

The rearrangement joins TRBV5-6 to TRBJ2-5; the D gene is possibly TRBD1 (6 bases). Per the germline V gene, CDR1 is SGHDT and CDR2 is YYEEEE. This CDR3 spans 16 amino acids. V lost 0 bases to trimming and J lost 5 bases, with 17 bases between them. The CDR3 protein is CASSLAWDMSEETQYF. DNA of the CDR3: TGTGCCAGCAGCTTGGCCTGGGACATGTCCGAGGAGACCCAGTACTTC.

The DNA of the CDR3 is TGTGCCAGCAGCTTATATGTGGGTTACGAGCAGTACTTC. This codes for CASSLYVGYEQYF. V is TRBV11-2 and J is TRBJ2-7; D is unresolved. Per the germline V gene, CDR1 is SGHAT and CDR2 is FQNNGV. V lost 2 bases and J 4 bases, leaving 9 bases between the germline ends. The CDR3 loop spans 13 amino acids.

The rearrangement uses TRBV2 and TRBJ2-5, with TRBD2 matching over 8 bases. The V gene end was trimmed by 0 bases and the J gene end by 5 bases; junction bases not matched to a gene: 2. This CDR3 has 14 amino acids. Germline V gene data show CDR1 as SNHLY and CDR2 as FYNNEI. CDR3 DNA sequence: TGTGCCAGCAGTGAAGCTAGCGGGGTGGAGACCCAGTACTTC. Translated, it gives CASSEASGVETQYF.

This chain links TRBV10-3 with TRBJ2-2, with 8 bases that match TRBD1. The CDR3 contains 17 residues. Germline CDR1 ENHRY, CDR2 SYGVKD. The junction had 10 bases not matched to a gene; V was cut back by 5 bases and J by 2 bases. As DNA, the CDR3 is TGTGCCATCAGTAAAGAATCAGGGGGCCCAAACACCGGGGAGCTGTTTTTT. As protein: CAISKESGGPNTGELFF.

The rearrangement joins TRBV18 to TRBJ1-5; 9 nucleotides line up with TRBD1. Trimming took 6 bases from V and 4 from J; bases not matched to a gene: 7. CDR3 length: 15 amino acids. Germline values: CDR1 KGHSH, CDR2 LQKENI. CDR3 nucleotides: TGTGCCAGCTCTCCCGGACAGGGGCCTAATCAGCCCCAGCATTTT. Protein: CASSPGQGPNQPQHF.

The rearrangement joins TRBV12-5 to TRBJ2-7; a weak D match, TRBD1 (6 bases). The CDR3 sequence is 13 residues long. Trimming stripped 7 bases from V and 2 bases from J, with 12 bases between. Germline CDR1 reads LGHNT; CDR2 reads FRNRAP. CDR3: CASEGDNAYEQYF. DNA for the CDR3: TGTGCTAGTGAGGGGGACAATGCCTACGAGCAGTACTTC.

CDR3 nucleotide sequence: TGTGCCAGTAGTATCAGGACCGACCAGGGGACCGGGGAGCTGTTTTTT. The encoded protein is CASSIRTDQGTGELFF. V is TRBV19 and J is TRBJ2-2; D possibly corresponds to TRBD1 (6 bases). This CDR3 has 16 residues. CDR1 is LNHDA and CDR2 is SQIVND in the germline V gene (reference sequence). The V end lost 3 bases, the J end lost 5 bases, and 16 bases lay between the germline ends.

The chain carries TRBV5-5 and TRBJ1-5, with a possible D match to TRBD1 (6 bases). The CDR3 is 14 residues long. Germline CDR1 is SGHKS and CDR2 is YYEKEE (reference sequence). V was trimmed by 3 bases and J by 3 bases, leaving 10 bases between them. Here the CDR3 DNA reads TGTGCCAGCAGCTCGGACAGATACAATCAGCCCCAGCATTTT. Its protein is CASSSDRYNQPQHF.

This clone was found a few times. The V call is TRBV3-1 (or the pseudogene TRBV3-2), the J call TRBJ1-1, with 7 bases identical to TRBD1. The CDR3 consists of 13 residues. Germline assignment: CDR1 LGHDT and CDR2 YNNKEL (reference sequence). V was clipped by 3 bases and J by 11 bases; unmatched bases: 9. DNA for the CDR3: TGTGCCAGCAGCCAGCCGACAGGGTTCGGGGCTTTCTTT. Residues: CASSQPTGFGAFF.

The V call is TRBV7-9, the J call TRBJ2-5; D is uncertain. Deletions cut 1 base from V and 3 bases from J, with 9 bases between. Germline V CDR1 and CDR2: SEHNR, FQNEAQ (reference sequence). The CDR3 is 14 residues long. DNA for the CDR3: TGTGCCAGCAGCTTAGTGTCAGCTGAAGAGACCCAGTACTTC. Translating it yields CASSLVSAEETQYF.

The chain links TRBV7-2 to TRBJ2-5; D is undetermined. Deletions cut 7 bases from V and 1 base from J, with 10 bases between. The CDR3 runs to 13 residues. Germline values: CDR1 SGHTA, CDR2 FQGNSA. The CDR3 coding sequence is TGTGCCAGCACCGACGGCGGCCAAGAGACCCAGTACTTC. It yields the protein CASTDGGQETQYF.

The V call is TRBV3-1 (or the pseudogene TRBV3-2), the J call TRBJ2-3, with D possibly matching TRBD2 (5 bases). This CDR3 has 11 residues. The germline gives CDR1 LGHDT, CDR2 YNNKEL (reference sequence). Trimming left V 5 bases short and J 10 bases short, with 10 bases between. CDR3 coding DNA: TGTGCCAGCAGCGGCGGGTGGTCGCAGTATTTT. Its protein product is CASSGGWSQYF.

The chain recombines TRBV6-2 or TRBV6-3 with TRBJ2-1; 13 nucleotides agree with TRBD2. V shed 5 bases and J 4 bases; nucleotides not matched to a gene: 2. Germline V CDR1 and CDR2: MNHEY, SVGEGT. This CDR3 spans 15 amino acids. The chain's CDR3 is CASSRTSGGYNEQFF. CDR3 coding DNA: TGTGCCAGCAGTAGGACTAGCGGGGGATACAATGAGCAGTTCTTC.

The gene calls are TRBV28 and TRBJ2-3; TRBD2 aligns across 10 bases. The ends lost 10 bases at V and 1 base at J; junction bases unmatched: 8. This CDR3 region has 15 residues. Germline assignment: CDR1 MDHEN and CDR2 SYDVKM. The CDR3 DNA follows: TGTGCCACCCTCTCAGGGACTAGCGGCACAGATACGCAGTATTTT. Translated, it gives CATLSGTSGTDTQYF. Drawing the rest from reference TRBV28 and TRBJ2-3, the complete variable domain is DVKVTQSSRYLVKRTGEKVFLECVQDMDHENMFWYRQDPGLGLRLIYFSYDVKMKEKGDIPEGYSVSREKKERFSLILESASTNQTSMYLCATLSGTSGTDTQYFGPGTRLTVL.

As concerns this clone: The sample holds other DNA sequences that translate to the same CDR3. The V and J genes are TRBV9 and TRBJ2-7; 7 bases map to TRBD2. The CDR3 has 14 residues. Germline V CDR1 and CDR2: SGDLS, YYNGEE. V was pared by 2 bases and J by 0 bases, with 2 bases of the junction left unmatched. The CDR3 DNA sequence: TGTGCCAGCAGCGTCGGGGGGTCCTCCTACGAGCAGTACTTC. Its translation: CASSVGGSSYEQYF.

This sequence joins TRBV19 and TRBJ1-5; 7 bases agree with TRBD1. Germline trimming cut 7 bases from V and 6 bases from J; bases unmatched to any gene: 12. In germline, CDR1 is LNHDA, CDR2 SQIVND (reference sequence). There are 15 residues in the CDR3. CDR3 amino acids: CASKGHDRVSQPQHF. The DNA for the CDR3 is TGTGCCAGTAAGGGCCATGACAGGGTTAGTCAGCCCCAGCATTTT.

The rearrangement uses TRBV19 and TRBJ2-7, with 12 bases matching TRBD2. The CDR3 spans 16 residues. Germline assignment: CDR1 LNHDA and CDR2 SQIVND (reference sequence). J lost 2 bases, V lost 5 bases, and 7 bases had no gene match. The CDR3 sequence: CASSPRTSGIPYEQYF. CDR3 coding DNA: TGTGCCAGTAGTCCGCGGACTAGCGGGATTCCCTACGAGCAGTACTTC.

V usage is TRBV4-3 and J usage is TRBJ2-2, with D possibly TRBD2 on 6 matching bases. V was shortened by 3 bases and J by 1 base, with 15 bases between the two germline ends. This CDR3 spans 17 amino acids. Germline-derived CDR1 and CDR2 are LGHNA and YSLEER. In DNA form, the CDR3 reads TGCGCCAGCAGCCAGGGCCCCGGGCGGGGGAACACCGGGGAGCTGTTTTTT. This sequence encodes CASSQGPGRGNTGELFF.

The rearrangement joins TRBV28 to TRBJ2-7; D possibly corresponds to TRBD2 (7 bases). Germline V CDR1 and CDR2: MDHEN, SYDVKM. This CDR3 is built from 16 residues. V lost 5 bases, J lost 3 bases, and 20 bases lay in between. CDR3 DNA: TGTGCCAGCAGTCCACGGAAAGGGGGGGGCCTCTACGAGCAGTACTTC. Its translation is CASSPRKGGGLYEQYF. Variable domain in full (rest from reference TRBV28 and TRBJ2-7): DVKVTQSSRYLVKRTGEKVFLECVQDMDHENMFWYRQDPGLGLRLIYFSYDVKMKEKGDIPEGYSVSREKKERFSLILESASTNQTSMYLCASSPRKGGGLYEQYFGPGTRLTVT.

The DNA of the CDR3 is TGTGCCAGCAGCTTGCCGACAGGGGGGGCAGAAACTGAAGCTTTCTTT. Its translation: CASSLPTGGAETEAFF. V and J are TRBV5-5 and TRBJ1-1; 9 bases map to TRBD1. The CDR3 consists of 16 residues. J lost 5 bases, V lost 1 base, and 9 bases had no gene match. CDR1 is SGHKS, CDR2 YYEKEE, per germline (reference sequence).

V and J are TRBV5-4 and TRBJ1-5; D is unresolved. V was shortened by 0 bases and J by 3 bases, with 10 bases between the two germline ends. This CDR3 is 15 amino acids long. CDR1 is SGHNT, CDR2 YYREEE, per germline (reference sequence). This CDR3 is CASSLDADPNQPQHF. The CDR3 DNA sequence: TGTGCCAGCAGCTTGGACGCGGACCCCAATCAGCCCCAGCATTTT.

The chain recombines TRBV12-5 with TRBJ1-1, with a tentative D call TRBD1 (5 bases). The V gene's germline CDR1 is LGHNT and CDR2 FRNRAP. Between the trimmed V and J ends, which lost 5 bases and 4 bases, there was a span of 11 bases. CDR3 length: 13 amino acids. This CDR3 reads CASGENGGTEAFF. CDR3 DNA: TGTGCTAGTGGTGAAAACGGGGGCACTGAAGCTTTCTTT.

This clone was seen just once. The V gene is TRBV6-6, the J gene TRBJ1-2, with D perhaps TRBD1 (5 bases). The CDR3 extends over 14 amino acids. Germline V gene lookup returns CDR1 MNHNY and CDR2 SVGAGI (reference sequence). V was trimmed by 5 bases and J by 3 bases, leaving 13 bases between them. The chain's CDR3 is CASSPNRGDYGYTF. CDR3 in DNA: TGTGCCAGCAGTCCAAACCGAGGGGACTATGGCTACACCTTC.

CDR3 bases: TGTGCCAGCAGTGCCCCGACAGGTGGGAACTACGAGCAGTACTTC. It yields the protein CASSAPTGGNYEQYF. This chain connects TRBV28 to TRBJ2-7; the D gene is possibly TRBD1 (6 bases). Trimming took off 5 bases at V and 3 bases at J, with 17 bases between the two ends. CDR3 size: 15 residues. Looked up from germline, CDR1 is MDHEN and CDR2 is SYDVKM.

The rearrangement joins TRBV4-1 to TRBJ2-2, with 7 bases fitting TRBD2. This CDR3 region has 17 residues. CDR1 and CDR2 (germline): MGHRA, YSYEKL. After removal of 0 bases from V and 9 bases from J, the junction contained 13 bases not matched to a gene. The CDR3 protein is CASSQEAFLSTSRELFF. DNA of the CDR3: TGCGCCAGCAGCCAAGAAGCGTTCTTATCGACTAGCCGGGAGCTGTTTTTT.